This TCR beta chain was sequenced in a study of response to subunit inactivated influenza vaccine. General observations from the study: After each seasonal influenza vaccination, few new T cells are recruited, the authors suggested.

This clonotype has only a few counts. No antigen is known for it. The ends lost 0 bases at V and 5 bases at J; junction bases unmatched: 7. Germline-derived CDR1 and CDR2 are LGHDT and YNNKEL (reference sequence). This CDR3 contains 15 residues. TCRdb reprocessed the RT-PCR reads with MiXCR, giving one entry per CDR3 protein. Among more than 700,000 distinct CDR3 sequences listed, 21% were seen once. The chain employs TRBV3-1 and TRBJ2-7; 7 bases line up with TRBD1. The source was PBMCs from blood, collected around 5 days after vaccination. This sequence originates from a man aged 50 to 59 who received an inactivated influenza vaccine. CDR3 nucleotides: TGTGCCAGCAGCCAAGAGTTCCGGGACAGCGACGAGCAGTACTTC. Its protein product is CASSQEFRDSDEQYF.